This T cell receptor (beta chain) was identified during a study of blood T cells in healthy people across ages. Study outcomes and limitations: Donors of long life had a larger count of naive CD4+ cells and greater diversity than aged donors.

Sample-barcoded 5' priming and a J-beta primer mix drove a second PCR of roughly 6 to 12 cycles. TCRdb recomputed calls from the 5' RACE reads with MiXCR, one row per CDR3 protein. The table shows approximately 580,000 distinct CDR3 sequences, with under 30% occurring only once. At least ten counts were recorded for this clonotype. The antigen is not known. These data are also associated with another study on T cells of mothers and their children. As reported in that work: For related and unrelated pairs alike, thymic selection shapes TCR recombination output similarly.

The receptor was isolated from a boy between 5 and 17 years old in good health. Sequencing was performed on blood.

CDR3 bases: TGTGCCAGCTCCCTGACCGGTTACCAAGAGACCCAGTACTTC. Translated: CASSLTGYQETQYF. The V call is TRBV7-2, the J call TRBJ2-5; D not resolved. The germline V and J ends were trimmed by 8 bases and 0 bases, with 13 bases remaining between them. The V gene's germline CDR1 is SGHTA and CDR2 FQGNSA. CDR3 size: 14 residues.